This TCR beta chain was captured in a study of T cell changes during pregnancy in multiple sclerosis (dated by TCRdb to about 2019). In terms of the full investigation: Changes in the T cell repertoire over the course of pregnancy were examined in this study in women with multiple sclerosis.

Concerning this clone itself: Its antigen has not been determined. The sample holds no much larger clone one base away, and base qualities are not on file.

Inclusive of the bounding cysteine and phenylalanine, the CDR3 is 16 residues long. The read is trimmed to its CDR3 DNA, 48 bases read in frame from base 1. Per the germline V gene, MDHEN is the CDR1 and SYDVKM is the CDR2. V lost 3 bases and J lost 3 bases, and the count of bases not matched to a germline gene is 6. Library construction relied on the immunoSEQ multiplex PCR assay. Not all clones reach the TCRdb copy of this immuneACCESS table, which keeps in-frame sequences only. Checked studies attribute under half of the gap to unresolved V genes and leave the rest unexplained. The sample records more than 85,000 clones, around 94% of which are singletons. Of the sample, about 1.7% falls within the top ten clones.

Sequencing used peripheral blood, obtained after pregnancy. The receptor was derived from a female donor in good health, enrolled as a control in a pregnancy study. This sequence uses TRBV28 and TRBJ2-5; 11 bases in the junction line up with TRBD1. The DNA sequence is as follows: TGTGCCAGCAGTTTGAACCCGGGACAGGGGGAAGAGACCCAGTACTTC. Its protein reads: CASSLNPGQGEETQYF.